This TCR beta chain was recorded in a study of T-cell memory formation after mild COVID-19. The CDR3 is made up of 12 amino acids. Trimming took off 2 bases at V and 3 bases at J, with 5 bases between the two ends. Germline V lookup: CDR1 SGHKS, CDR2 YYEKEE (reference sequence). There are a few counts of this clonotype. The antigen is unknown. MiXCR, run by TCRdb on the 5' RACE reads, gives a single entry per CDR3 protein. The sample shows 400,000 to 550,000 distinct CDR3 sequences, about 23% of them seen only once. Study-wide results and limits: Contracting clones from day 15 to 85 showed balanced CD4/CD8; later expanders favored CD4+.

The V call is TRBV5-5, the J call TRBJ2-5; D is unresolved. The sequencing sample was made of PBMCs or a T cell subset sorted from them (not recorded which). The source of this sequence is an adult woman who had mild COVID-19 (a few samples of this study predate the infection). Cell type and time point are not known. The CDR3 DNA reads TGTGCCAGCAGCTTCTCTAAAGAGACCCAGTACTTC. Its translation: CASSFSKETQYF.